Shown below are 22 T cell receptor beta chains from a single sample sequenced in a study of blood T cell repertoires in COVID-19. TCRdb keeps only in-frame clones here, not all; method: immunoSEQ multiplex PCR. In the table there are some 170,000 clones, around 85% of which are singletons. Sequencing was carried out using peripheral blood. These receptors were taken from a man in his fifties or sixties with active or convalescent COVID-19.

The gene calls are TRBV7-9 and TRBJ1-1; 8 bases fit TRBD1. The germline gives CDR1 SEHNR, CDR2 FQNEAQ (reference sequence). V gave up 2 bases and J gave up 1 base; unmatched junction bases: 3. This CDR3 comprises 15 residues. CDR3 in amino acids: CASSLPGQENTEAFF. For the CDR3, the DNA is TGTGCCAGCAGCTTACCGGGACAGGAGAACACTGAAGCTTTCTTT.

This clone was picked up one time. V usage is TRBV25-1 and J usage is TRBJ1-2; D is unresolved. CDR3 size: 13 residues. CDR1 is MGHDK, CDR2 SYGVNS, per germline. V was pared by 4 bases and J by 2 bases, with 8 bases between. The CDR3 sequence: CASSAAGNYGYTF. DNA for the CDR3: TGTGCCAGCAGTGCCGCGGGCAACTATGGCTACACCTTC.

The V call is TRBV6-5, the J call TRBJ2-7; D is undetermined. Germline assignment: CDR1 MNHEY and CDR2 SVGAGI. This CDR3 is 13 amino acids long. The V and J ends lost 8 bases and 2 bases respectively, with 13 bases between them. The CDR3, as DNA: TGTGCCAGCTTTCGGAAGGAGACCTACGAGCAGTACTTC. This sequence encodes CASFRKETYEQYF.

This chain uses TRBV9 with TRBJ1-4; 9 positions match TRBD1. Germline V gene lookup returns CDR1 SGDLS and CDR2 YYNGEE. This CDR3 comprises 14 residues. J was trimmed by 8 bases and V by 4 bases; bases with no gene match: 6. Here the CDR3 reads CASSPGQGSEKLFF. DNA of the CDR3: TGTGCCAGCAGCCCAGGACAGGGGAGCGAAAAACTGTTTTTT.

J is TRBJ1-5 and V is TRBV6-5, with a possible D match to TRBD1 (6 bases). With 6 bases removed from V and 2 bases from J, the gap between germline ends came to 14 bases. The CDR3 is made up of 15 amino acids. Germline values: CDR1 MNHEY, CDR2 SVGAGI. CDR3 DNA: TGTGCCAGCAGCCGGGGGGGGCAAGGCAATCAGCCCCAGCATTTT. This translates into CASSRGGQGNQPQHF.

The chain combines TRBV5-1 with TRBJ2-4; the D is unclear. With 2 bases removed from V and 5 bases from J, the gap between germline ends came to 11 bases. This CDR3 is 14 amino acids long. CDR1 SGHRS and CDR2 YFSETQ come from the germline V gene. The CDR3 nucleotides are TGCGCCAGCAGCTTACGAGACTGGGAAAACATTCAGTACTTC. It translates to CASSLRDWENIQYF.

The chain has TRBV11-3 and TRBJ2-3, with 9 bases identical to TRBD2. Germline CDR1 reads SGHNT; CDR2 reads YENEEA. Trimming at V came to 1 base and at J to 5 bases, leaving 4 bases not matched to a gene. CDR3 length equals 15 residues. CDR3 DNA sequence: TGTGCCAGCAGCTTAGGAGGCGGGGGGGGAGATACGCAGTATTTT. Translation: CASSLGGGGGDTQYF.

V is TRBV19 and J is TRBJ1-6; 11 bases are a match to TRBD1. V trimming: 6 bases; J trimming: 10 bases; junction bases outside the gene matches: 2. CDR1 and CDR2 (germline): LNHDA, SQIVND (reference sequence). The CDR3 has 13 residues. The CDR3 DNA is TGTGCCAGTAGGGGACAGGGGGGATCACCCCTCCACTTT. This sequence encodes CASRGQGGSPLHF. Full variable domain (outside the CDR3, taken from reference TRBV19 and TRBJ1-6): DGGITQSPKYLFRKEGQNVTLSCEQNLNHDAMYWYRQDPGQGLRLIYYSQIVNDFQKGDIAEGYSVSREKKESFPLTVTSAQKNPTAFYLCASRGQGGSPLHFGNGTRLTVT.

The chain carries TRBV5-1 and TRBJ2-1; tentatively, D is TRBD1 (6 bases). The CDR3 consists of 15 residues. CDR1 SGHRS and CDR2 YFSETQ come from the germline V gene. The V gene lost 0 bases and the J gene lost 2 bases, with 9 bases spanning the gap. CDR3 in amino acids: CASSLGGGTYNEQFF. In DNA, the CDR3 is TGCGCCAGCAGCTTGGGAGGGGGAACCTACAATGAGCAGTTCTTC. The variable domain in full, completed from reference TRBV5-1 and TRBJ2-1, reads KAGVTQTPRYLIKTRGQQVTLSCSPISGHRSVSWYQQTPGQGLQFLFEYFSETQRNKGNFPGRFSGRQFSNSRSEMNVSTLELGDSALYLCASSLGGGTYNEQFFGPGTRLTVL.

This chain connects TRBV7-2 to TRBJ1-4; no clear D gene. The CDR3 is 13 residues long. Germline lookup yields CDR1 SGHTA and CDR2 FQGNSA. The V end was cut by 4 bases, the J end by 7 bases, with 10 bases between. This CDR3 reads CASSSQEGEKLFF. The CDR3 nucleotides read TGTGCCAGCAGCTCACAAGAGGGTGAAAAACTGTTTTTT. Full variable domain (missing parts from reference TRBV7-2 and TRBJ1-4): GAGVSQSPSNKVTEKGKDVELRCDPISGHTALYWYRQSLGQGLEFLIYFQGNSAPDKSGLPSDRFSAERTGGSVSTLTIQRTQQEDSAVYLCASSSQEGEKLFFGSGTQLSVL.

The V call is TRBV2, the J call TRBJ2-5, with 8 bases matching TRBD1. This CDR3 region has 14 residues. The junction had 7 bases not matched to a gene; V was cut back by 6 bases and J by 4 bases. Germline lookup yields CDR1 SNHLY and CDR2 FYNNEI. The CDR3: CASSDRTGRETQYF. The CDR3 DNA follows: TGTGCCAGCAGCGACCGGACAGGGCGAGAGACCCAGTACTTC.

V is TRBV4-1 and J is TRBJ2-3; 11 positions agree with TRBD2. Germline V CDR1 and CDR2: MGHRA, YSYEKL. V was clipped by 1 base and J by 1 base; unmatched bases: 1. The CDR3 spans 16 residues. The CDR3 bases are TGCGCCAGCAGCCAAGCGACTAGCGGGGGCACAGATACGCAGTATTTT. It translates to CASSQATSGGTDTQYF.

J is TRBJ2-6 and V is TRBV19, with 7 bases lining up with TRBD1. The germline V gene encodes CDR1 LNHDA and CDR2 SQIVND (reference sequence). The V segment lost 9 bases and the J segment 1 base; nucleotides outside the gene matches: 15. The CDR3 has 18 residues. CDR3 region: CARKACLRQGSGANVLTF. The CDR3 region has the DNA TGTGCCAGGAAGGCCTGCTTGCGACAGGGTTCTGGGGCCAACGTCCTGACTTTC. The whole variable domain, filled in from reference TRBV19 and TRBJ2-6, reads DGGITQSPKYLFRKEGQNVTLSCEQNLNHDAMYWYRQDPGQGLRLIYYSQIVNDFQKGDIAEGYSVSREKKESFPLTVTSAQKNPTAFYLCARKACLRQGSGANVLTFGAGSRLTVL.

CDR3: CASSTSQGFNTIYF. The DNA for the CDR3 is TGTGCCAGCAGCACGTCCCAGGGTTTTAACACCATATATTTT. The genes are TRBV7-9 and TRBJ1-3; possibly TRBD1 for D (5 bases). V shed 5 bases and J shed 7 bases, with 15 bases lying between them. Per the germline V gene, CDR1 is SEHNR and CDR2 is FQNEAQ (reference sequence). This CDR3 comprises 14 residues.

The V call is TRBV27, the J call TRBJ1-2; perhaps TRBD1 as D (6 bases). V dropped 5 bases and J dropped 8 bases, with 12 bases sitting between them. Germline V lookup: CDR1 MNHEY, CDR2 SMNVEV (reference sequence). The CDR3 contains 12 residues. In nucleotides, the CDR3 is TGTGCCAGCAGTACACAGGGTCAAGGCTACACCTTC. The encoded protein is CASSTQGQGYTF.

V gene TRBV19 combines with J gene TRBJ1-3, with TRBD1 as a possible D gene (6 bases). This CDR3 has 16 residues. Germline V gives CDR1 LNHDA, CDR2 SQIVND (reference sequence). Trimming pared 4 bases from V and 0 bases from J, leaving 13 bases between. The CDR3 reads CASSRPDSRSGNTIYF. As DNA, the CDR3 is TGTGCCAGTAGTAGGCCGGACAGCCGCTCTGGAAACACCATATATTTT.

V and J are TRBV3-1 (or the pseudogene TRBV3-2) and TRBJ1-2; a possible D gene is TRBD1 (5 bases). The germline V and J ends were trimmed by 5 bases and 8 bases, with 18 bases remaining between them. Germline V gives CDR1 LGHDT, CDR2 YNNKEL (reference sequence). The CDR3 contains 14 residues. CDR3 in amino acids: CASSSSGGSRGYTF. CDR3 nucleotides: TGTGCCAGCAGCTCCTCGGGGGGTTCGAGGGGCTACACCTTC.

V gene TRBV2 combines with J gene TRBJ2-2, with unresolved D. V lost 7 bases and J 5 bases, leaving 11 bases between the germline ends. The CDR3 covers 13 residues. The germline CDR1 and CDR2 sequences are SNHLY and FYNNEI. The CDR3 protein is CASNRIMTGELFF. In nucleotides, the CDR3 is TGTGCCAGCAACAGAATCATGACCGGGGAGCTGTTTTTT.

The J gene is TRBJ2-7, the V gene TRBV13; 8 nucleotides align to TRBD1. The germline CDR1 and CDR2 sequences are PRHDT and FYEKMQ (reference sequence). The V gene end was trimmed by 2 bases and the J gene end by 6 bases; junction bases not matched to a gene: 6. The CDR3 extends over 14 amino acids. CDR3 sequence (DNA): TGTGCCAGCAGCTTACCCGGGACAGGCAGCGAGCAGTACTTC. This gives the protein CASSLPGTGSEQYF.

This chain joins TRBV2 and TRBJ2-7; 9 bases agree with TRBD1. With V trimmed by 4 bases and J by 5 bases, 9 bases remained unmatched. Germline V gives CDR1 SNHLY, CDR2 FYNNEI. This CDR3 contains 15 residues. The CDR3 sequence: CASSAARQGDHEQYF. Written as DNA, the CDR3 is TGTGCCAGCAGTGCGGCCCGACAGGGGGACCACGAGCAGTACTTC.

The rearrangement joins TRBV28 to TRBJ1-6; no reliable D call. The CDR3 sequence is 17 residues long. The ends were cut back, 7 bases at V and 0 bases at J, with 16 bases in the middle. The germline CDR1 and CDR2 sequences are MDHEN and SYDVKM. The CDR3 is CASTLAGLSSYNSPLHF. CDR3 nucleotides: TGTGCCAGCACTCTAGCGGGATTGAGCTCCTATAATTCACCCCTCCACTTT. The full variable domain, its missing parts supplied by reference TRBV28 and TRBJ1-6, is DVKVTQSSRYLVKRTGEKVFLECVQDMDHENMFWYRQDPGLGLRLIYFSYDVKMKEKGDIPEGYSVSREKKERFSLILESASTNQTSMYLCASTLAGLSSYNSPLHFGNGTRLTVT.

The rearrangement links TRBV18 to TRBJ1-1; D is ambiguous. The CDR3 is made up of 14 amino acids. Germline V gene data show CDR1 as KGHSH and CDR2 as LQKENI. V was trimmed by 2 bases and J by 5 bases, leaving 12 bases between them. The DNA of the CDR3 is TGTGCCAGCTCACCAGGGCCGTCGGGGACTGAAGCTTTCTTT. It translates to CASSPGPSGTEAFF.